This entry is about one TCR beta chain. The antigen is undetermined. These data come from a study of PD-L1 blockade in urothelial cancer. Study results and caveats: Where pretreatment blood TCR clonality fell below the median, better survival was predicted.

Regarding time point: pretreatment peripheral blood. Each PCR reaction had synthetic TCR analog templates spiked into it. Some clones are missing from TCRdb's copy, which holds only in-frame ones; the method was immunoSEQ multiplex PCR. The sample lists tens of thousands of clones; around 89% were seen once. The material was PBMCs, obtained around atezolizumab (anti-PD-L1) treatment. The TCR originated in a man in his 60s with urothelial cancer.

CDR3 loop: CASSLGPWEGGDNEQFF. CDR3 nucleotide sequence: TGTGCCAGCAGCTTAGGGCCGTGGGAGGGAGGGGACAATGAGCAGTTCTTC. The chain has TRBV7-3 and TRBJ2-1; 7 bases are a match to TRBD2. The CDR3 is 17 residues long. CDR1 and CDR2 (germline): SGHTA, FQGTGA. V dropped 2 bases and J dropped 5; count of bases not matched to a gene: 12.